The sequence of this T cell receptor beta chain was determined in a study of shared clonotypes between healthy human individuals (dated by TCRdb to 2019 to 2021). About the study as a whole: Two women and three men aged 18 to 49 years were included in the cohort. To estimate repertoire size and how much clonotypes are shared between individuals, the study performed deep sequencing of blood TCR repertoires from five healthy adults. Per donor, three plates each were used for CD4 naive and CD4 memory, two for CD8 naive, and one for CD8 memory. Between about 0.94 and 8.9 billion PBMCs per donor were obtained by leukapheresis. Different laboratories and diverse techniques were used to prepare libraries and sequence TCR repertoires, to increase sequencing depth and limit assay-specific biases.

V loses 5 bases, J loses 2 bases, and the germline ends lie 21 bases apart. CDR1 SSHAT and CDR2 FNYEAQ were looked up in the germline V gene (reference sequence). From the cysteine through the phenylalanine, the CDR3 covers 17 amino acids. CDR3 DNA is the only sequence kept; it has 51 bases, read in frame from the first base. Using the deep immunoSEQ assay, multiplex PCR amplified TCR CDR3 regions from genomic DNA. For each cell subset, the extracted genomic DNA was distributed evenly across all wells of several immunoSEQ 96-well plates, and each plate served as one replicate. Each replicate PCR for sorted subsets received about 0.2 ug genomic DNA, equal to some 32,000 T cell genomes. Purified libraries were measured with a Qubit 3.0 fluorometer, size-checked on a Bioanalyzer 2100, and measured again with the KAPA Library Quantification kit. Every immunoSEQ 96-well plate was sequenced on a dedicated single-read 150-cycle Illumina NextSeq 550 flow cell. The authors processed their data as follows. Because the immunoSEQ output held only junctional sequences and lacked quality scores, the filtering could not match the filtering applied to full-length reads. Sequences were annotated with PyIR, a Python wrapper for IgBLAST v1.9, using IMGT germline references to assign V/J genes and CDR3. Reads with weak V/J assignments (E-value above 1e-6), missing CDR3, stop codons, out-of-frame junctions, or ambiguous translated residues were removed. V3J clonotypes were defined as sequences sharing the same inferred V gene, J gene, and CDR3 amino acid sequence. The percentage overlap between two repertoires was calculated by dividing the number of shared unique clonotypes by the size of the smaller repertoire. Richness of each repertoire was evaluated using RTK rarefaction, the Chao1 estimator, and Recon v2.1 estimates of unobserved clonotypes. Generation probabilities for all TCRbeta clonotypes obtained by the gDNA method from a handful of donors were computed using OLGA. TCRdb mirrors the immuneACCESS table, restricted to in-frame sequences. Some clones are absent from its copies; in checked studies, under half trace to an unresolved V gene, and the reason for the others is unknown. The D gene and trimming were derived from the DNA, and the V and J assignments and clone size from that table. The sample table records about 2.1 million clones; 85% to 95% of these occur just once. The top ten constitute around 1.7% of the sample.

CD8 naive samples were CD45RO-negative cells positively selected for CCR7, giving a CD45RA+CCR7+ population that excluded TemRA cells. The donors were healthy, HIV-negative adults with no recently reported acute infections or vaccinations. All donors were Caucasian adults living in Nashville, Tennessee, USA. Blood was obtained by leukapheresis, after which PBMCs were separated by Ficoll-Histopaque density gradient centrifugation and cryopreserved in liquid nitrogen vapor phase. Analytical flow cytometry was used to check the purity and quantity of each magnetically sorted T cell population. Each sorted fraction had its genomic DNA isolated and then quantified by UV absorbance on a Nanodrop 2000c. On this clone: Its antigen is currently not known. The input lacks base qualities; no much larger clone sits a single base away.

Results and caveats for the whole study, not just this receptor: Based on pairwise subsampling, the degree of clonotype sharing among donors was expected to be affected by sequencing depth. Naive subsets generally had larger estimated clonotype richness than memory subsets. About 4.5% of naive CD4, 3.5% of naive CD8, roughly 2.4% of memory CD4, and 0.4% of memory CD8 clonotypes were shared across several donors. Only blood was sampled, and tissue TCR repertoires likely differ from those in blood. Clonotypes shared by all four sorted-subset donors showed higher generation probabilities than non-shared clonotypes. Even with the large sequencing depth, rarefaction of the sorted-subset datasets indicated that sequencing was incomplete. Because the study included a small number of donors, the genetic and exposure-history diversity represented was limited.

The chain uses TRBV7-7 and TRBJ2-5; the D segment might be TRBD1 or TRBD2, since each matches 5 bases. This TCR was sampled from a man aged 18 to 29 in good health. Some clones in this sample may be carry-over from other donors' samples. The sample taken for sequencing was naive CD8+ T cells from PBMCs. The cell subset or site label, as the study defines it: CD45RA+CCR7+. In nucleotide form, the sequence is TGTGCCAGCAGCCGGAACGCCGGGACGGAAAGGCAAGAGACCCAGTACTTC. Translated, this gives CASSRNAGTERQETQYF.